The text below deals with one T cell receptor beta chain. This sample is drawn from a study of blood T cells in healthy people across ages. For the second PCR, which ran for about 6 to 11 cycles, a sample-barcoded 5' primer and a J-beta primer mix were used. In TCRdb, the 5' RACE reads were re-called with MiXCR into one record per CDR3 protein. The profile shows roughly 1,800,000 distinct CDR3 sequences, just under 50% of them singletons. The germline gives CDR1 MNHEY, CDR2 SMNVEV (reference sequence). The CDR3 totals 16 residues. Trimming left V 0 bases short and J 3 bases short, with 12 bases between.

This chain links TRBV27 with TRBJ1-5; D not certain. Sequencing used blood. The receptor's source is a woman in her thirties or forties in good health. CDR3 amino acids: CASSLSSGVVNQPQHF. DNA for the CDR3: TGTGCCAGCAGTTTATCGAGCGGGGTGGTCAATCAGCCCCAGCATTTT.